The rows below give T cell receptor beta chains drawn from one sample of a study of early T cells in non-severe SARS-CoV-2 infection. TCRdb itself ran the 5' RACE reads through MiXCR, one entry per CDR3 protein. The table records more than 85,000 distinct CDR3 sequences, roughly 15% of them present only once. The sequencing used whole blood, collected at baseline. The receptors here all came from an adult who was a healthcare worker with PCR-confirmed SARS-CoV-2 infection or an uninfected control (not recorded which). The CDR3 runs from the conserved cysteine through the conserved F or W. The order of the fields is J gene, V gene, D gene, clone size, CDR3 protein, CDR3 DNA. A D gene is named only where the DNA matches it firmly. Rows may omit the clone size; those that give it use once, few, many or a size class.

TRBJ2-3 | TRBV6-1 | NA | NA | CASTSGHLADTQYF | TGTGCCAGCACTTCTGGACACCTAGCAGATACGCAGTATTTT
TRBJ2-3 | TRBV29-1 | NA | few | CSVVGNTDTQYF | TGCAGCGTTGTTGGGAACACAGATACGCAGTATTTT
TRBJ2-7 | TRBV7-8 | NA | few | CASSLLQGVREQYF | TGTGCCAGCAGCTTGCTACAGGGAGTGCGCGAGCAGTACTTC
TRBJ2-5 | TRBV6-2/TRBV6-3 | TRBD2 | many | CASNAGLPTQETQYF | TGTGCCAGCAATGCGGGACTACCGACCCAAGAGACCCAGTACTTC
TRBJ1-5 | TRBV5-4 | NA | NA | CASSFGRYSNQPQHF | TGTGCCAGCAGCTTTGGGCGATATAGCAATCAGCCCCAGCATTTT
TRBJ2-1 | TRBV11-2 | NA | NA | CASSLAAPSNEQFF | TGTGCCAGCAGCTTAGCAGCCCCATCAAATGAGCAGTTCTTC
TRBJ2-5 | TRBV7-2 | TRBD2 | NA | CASSSTSGRRETQYF | TGTGCCAGCAGCTCGACTAGCGGGAGAAGAGAGACCCAGTACTTC
TRBJ2-3 | TRBV20-1 | TRBD2 | few | CSAQRLAGGPGDTQYF | TGCAGTGCCCAGAGATTAGCGGGAGGGCCGGGGGATACGCAGTATTTT
TRBJ2-1 | TRBV27 | NA | NA | CASSFRSRGARSEQFF | TGTGCCAGCAGTTTTCGTAGCCGGGGGGCTAGGAGTGAGCAGTTCTTC
TRBJ2-7 | TRBV11-3 | NA | few | CASSRAGGYEQYF | TGTGCCAGCAGCCGAGCAGGAGGTTACGAGCAGTACTTC
TRBJ2-1 | TRBV28 | TRBD2 | NA | CASSRAGRAGEQFF | TGTGCCAGCAGCCGAGCGGGGAGGGCCGGTGAGCAGTTCTTC
TRBJ2-1 | TRBV4-3 | NA | NA | CASSREWTNEQFF | TGCGCCAGCAGCCGTGAATGGACGAATGAGCAGTTCTTC
TRBJ2-1 | TRBV29-1 | NA | many | CSVGGRYEQFF | TGCAGCGTTGGGGGCAGATATGAGCAGTTCTTC
TRBJ1-1 | TRBV2 | NA | few | CASTIFEFTEAFF | TGTGCCAGCACTATTTTTGAATTCACTGAAGCTTTCTTT
TRBJ2-3 | TRBV10-3 | TRBD2 | few | CAISDPQAGGAADTQYF | TGTGCCATCAGTGACCCTCAGGCGGGAGGGGCGGCAGATACGCAGTATTTT
TRBJ1-1 | TRBV7-3 | TRBD1 | NA | CASSLSWDRRYTEAFF | TGTGCCAGCAGCTTATCATGGGACAGGCGTTACACTGAAGCTTTCTTT
TRBJ1-1 | TRBV12-3/TRBV12-4 | NA | few | CASRYLTGNTEAFF | TGTGCCAGCAGATACCTGACAGGGAACACTGAAGCTTTCTTT
TRBJ2-1 | TRBV7-9 | NA | NA | CASSPIRIGHHEQFF | TGTGCCAGCAGCCCAATTAGAATAGGCCATCATGAGCAGTTCTTC
TRBJ1-1 | TRBV7-2 | NA | NA | CASSFFPTSEAFF | TGTGCCAGCAGCTTTTTCCCGACATCTGAAGCTTTCTTT
TRBJ2-7 | TRBV20-1 | TRBD2 | many | CSLAGGGFEQYF | TGCAGTTTAGCGGGAGGAGGGTTCGAGCAGTACTTC
TRBJ2-1 | TRBV28 | TRBD2 | NA | CASSFSSGGPNEQFF | TGTGCCAGCAGTTTTTCTAGCGGGGGACCCAATGAGCAGTTCTTC
TRBJ2-3 | TRBV29-1 | NA | few | CSVAYGTDTQYF | TGCAGCGTTGCATATGGCACAGATACGCAGTATTTT
TRBJ2-3 | TRBV7-9 | NA | few | CATEAAPSTDTQYF | TGTGCCACCGAAGCGGCCCCTAGCACAGATACGCAGTATTTT
TRBJ2-7 | TRBV12-3/TRBV12-4 | TRBD2 | NA | CASGSESGVNYEQYF | TGTGCCAGCGGTTCCGAAAGCGGGGTCAACTACGAGCAGTACTTC
TRBJ1-1 | TRBV2 | NA | NA | CARPDRNTEAFF | TGTGCCCGCCCTGACAGGAACACTGAAGCTTTCTTT
TRBJ2-7 | TRBV7-9 | NA | NA | CASSSPLYEQYF | TGTGCCAGCAGCTCACCCCTCTACGAGCAGTACTTC
TRBJ2-1 | TRBV20-1 | TRBD2 | NA | CSARDLLAGGFF | TGCAGTGCTAGAGATCTACTAGCGGGAGGATTCTTC
TRBJ2-3 | TRBV3-1 | TRBD1 | few | CASSQGTGRRDTQYF | TGTGCCAGCAGCCAAGGGACAGGGCGAAGAGATACGCAGTATTTT
TRBJ1-5 | TRBV11-2 | TRBD1 | NA | CASSYGTGAHQPQHF | TGTGCCAGCAGCTATGGGACAGGGGCTCATCAGCCCCAGCATTTT
TRBJ2-7 | TRBV4-1 | NA | few | CASSQAGQRLGEQYF | TGCGCCAGCAGCCAAGCCGGACAGCGCCTGGGGGAGCAGTACTTC
TRBJ1-6 | TRBV4-1 | NA | NA | CASSPQSLNSPLHF | TGCGCCAGCAGCCCACAGAGTCTAAATTCACCCCTCCACTTT
TRBJ2-1 | TRBV19 | TRBD1 | few | CASGPGQGDNEQFF | TGTGCCAGTGGGCCGGGACAGGGGGACAATGAGCAGTTCTTC
TRBJ1-1 | TRBV29-1 | NA | NA | CSVKKGSPGTEAFF | TGCAGCGTGAAAAAGGGCAGTCCTGGCACTGAAGCTTTCTTT
TRBJ2-1 | TRBV28 | NA | NA | CASSYRVNEQFF | TGTGCCAGCAGTTACAGGGTTAATGAGCAGTTCTTC
TRBJ2-7 | TRBV4-3 | NA | many | CASSPDGLTYEQYF | TGCGCCAGCAGCCCCGACGGACTGACCTACGAGCAGTACTTC
TRBJ1-1 | TRBV4-2 | NA | NA | CASSQDQVLGRAFF | TGTGCCAGCAGCCAAGATCAGGTCCTAGGGAGGGCTTTCTTT
TRBJ2-5 | TRBV7-8 | TRBD2 | many | CASSFRLAGVQETQYF | TGTGCCAGCAGCTTCCGACTAGCGGGAGTTCAAGAGACCCAGTACTTC
TRBJ1-6 | TRBV20-1 | TRBD1 | few | CSARGAQGLNSPLHF | TGCAGTGCTAGAGGGGCACAGGGGCTAAATTCACCCCTCCACTTT
TRBJ1-1 | TRBV12-3/TRBV12-4 | NA | NA | CASRPTGSLNTEAFF | TGTGCCAGCAGGCCTACAGGCTCCCTGAACACTGAAGCTTTCTTT